The subject of this entry is one T cell receptor beta chain. This entry comes from a study of blood T cells in healthy people across ages. A second PCR of about 7 to 12 cycles used a sample-barcoded 5' primer and a J-beta primer mix. TCRdb re-analysed the 5' RACE reads in MiXCR, keeping a single row per CDR3 protein. The sample lists about 780,000 distinct CDR3 sequences, about 46% occurring once. The germline V gene has CDR1 DFQATT and CDR2 SNEGSKA (reference sequence). This CDR3 contains 11 residues. The chain joins TRBV20-1 to TRBJ2-5; tentative D call: TRBD2 (5 bases). The J call could be wrong; TRBJ2-7 is a better fit for the DNA end. The sample was blood. This receptor was identified in a man at least 80 years old in good health. The CDR3 region is CSALDYYEQYF. The CDR3 DNA follows: TGCAGTGCTCTCGACTATTACGAGCAGTACTTC.